The present T cell receptor (beta chain) was sequenced within a study of blood T cell repertoires in COVID-19. Turning to the study itself: The analysed material was cDNA or gDNA that came from T cells, B-cell-depleted T cells, or PBMCs.

Individuals aged roughly 18 to 100 years were recruited from 24 US areas. Germline loops: CDR1 KGHSY, CDR2 FQNENV. The CDR3 loop spans 13 amino acids. V gave up 0 bases and J gave up 6 bases, with 8 bases separating them. Profiled with immunoSEQ multiplex PCR; TCRdb holds only in-frame clones, not every one. Among 150,000 to 200,000 clones listed, 82% were seen once. This sequence joins TRBV16 and TRBJ1-1; D unclear. The TCR comes from a man over 45 who had recovered from COVID-19. The sample comprised PBMCs or T cells enriched from blood (not recorded which). CDR3: CASSQSPSAEAFF. CDR3 nucleotides: TGTGCCAGCAGCCAATCCCCCAGTGCTGAAGCTTTCTTT.